The T cell receptor beta chain described here comes from a study of response to subunit inactivated influenza vaccine. Overall study findings and caveats: Each seasonal influenza vaccination recruits few new T cells, the authors suggested.

TCRdb ran MiXCR on the RT-PCR reads and lists one entry per CDR3 protein. The table records more than 450,000 distinct CDR3 sequences, around 8% of them present only once. This clonotype was seen ten or more times. The antigen is undetermined. V was cut by 0 bases and J by 2 bases, with 9 bases left in between. Germline values: CDR1 SGHRS, CDR2 YFSETQ. The CDR3 extends over 15 amino acids. This chain links TRBV5-1 with TRBJ1-5; D call uncertain. The source is a man aged 45 to 75 who received an inactivated influenza vaccine. Sequences were derived from PBMCs from blood, sampled around 25 months after vaccination. DNA of the CDR3: TGCGCCAGCAGCTTGGGGTCGTCGGGCAATCAGCCCCAGCATTTT. This translates into CASSLGSSGNQPQHF.